This entry lists 20 T cell receptor beta chains sequenced from one sample in a study of T cell repertoires in aging, cancer and after chemotherapy. The template was genomic DNA from peripheral blood, not RNA. Multiplex touch-down PCR with TRB-A/B primers amplified rearranged V-D-J TRB sequences. TCRdb re-derived calls from the multiplex PCR reads in MiXCR, one entry per CDR3 protein. The sample shows roughly 4,900 distinct CDR3 sequences, 33% of them seen only once. Sequenced sample: blood. The receptors come from a human donor with a blood cancer.

The V call is TRBV4-3, the J call TRBJ2-7, with TRBD1 matching 9 bases. CDR3 length: 15 residues. From germline, CDR1 is LGHNA and CDR2 YSLEER. V lost 4 bases to trimming and J lost 0 bases; unmatched junction nucleotides: 4. CDR3 sequence (DNA): TGCGCCAGCAGCCCCGGGACAGGGTTCTCCTACGAGCAGTACTTC. This encodes CASSPGTGFSYEQYF.

Comments on this clonotype: One end of the junction is discordant with germline, which a read error may explain. The chain couples TRBV4-3 to TRBJ2-3; 9 bases fit TRBD2. There are 16 residues in the CDR3. In germline, CDR1 is LGHNA, CDR2 YSLEER. Written as DNA, the CDR3 is TGTGCCAGCAGCCAAGATTTCCTAGCGGGGACAGATACGCAGTATTTT. This sequence encodes CASSQDFLAGTDTQYF.

The CDR3: CASSLILAGGPSHTDTQYF. As DNA, the CDR3 is TGTGCCAGCAGCTTAATCCTAGCGGGGGGGCCGAGCCACACAGATACGCAGTATTTT. The chain links TRBV7-2 to TRBJ2-3; 12 nucleotides agree with TRBD2. The CDR3 extends over 19 amino acids. V lost 2 bases to trimming and J lost 2 bases; unmatched junction nucleotides: 11. Germline CDR1 is SGHTA and CDR2 is FQGNSA. Drawing the rest from reference TRBV7-2 and TRBJ2-3, the complete variable domain is GAGVSQSPSNKVTEKGKDVELRCDPISGHTALYWYRQSLGQGLEFLIYFQGNSAPDKSGLPSDRFSAERTGGSVSTLTIQRTQQEDSAVYLCASSLILAGGPSHTDTQYFGPGTRLTVL.

The chain uses TRBV5-6 and TRBJ1-5; D is unresolved. V lost 0 bases and J lost 6, with 10 bases in between. Germline V gives CDR1 SGHDT, CDR2 YYEEEE. This CDR3 contains 14 residues. The DNA for the CDR3 is TGTGCCAGCAGCTTGGATATGTCAGGTCAGCCCCAGCATTTT. It translates to CASSLDMSGQPQHF.

The CDR3 DNA sequence: TGCGCCAGCAGCTACGGGACATTGGAGACCCAGTACTTC. This codes for CASSYGTLETQYF. The chain joins TRBV5-1 to TRBJ2-5; TRBD1 is a possible D gene (6 bases). This CDR3 region has 13 residues. With 3 bases removed from V and 5 bases from J, the gap between germline ends came to 11 bases. Germline lookup yields CDR1 SGHRS and CDR2 YFSETQ.

V is TRBV5-1 and J is TRBJ2-4; 8 bases map to TRBD2. Germline CDR1 reads SGHRS; CDR2 reads YFSETQ. After removal of 5 bases from V and 1 base from J, the junction contained 8 bases not matched to a gene. The CDR3 is 16 amino acids. The CDR3 DNA is TGCGCCAGCAGTTCCGGGGGGGATCGGGCCAAAAACATTCAGTACTTC. As protein: CASSSGGDRAKNIQYF.

This clonotype was seen more than once but under ten times. The V gene is TRBV19, the J gene TRBJ2-2; 7 positions agree with TRBD1. This CDR3 has 13 amino acids. V lost 4 bases and J lost 5; bases outside the gene matches: 1. Germline V gene lookup returns CDR1 LNHDA and CDR2 SQIVND (reference sequence). CDR3 nucleotide sequence: TGTGCCAGTAGTAAACAGGGGACCGGGGAGCTGTTTTTT. As protein: CASSKQGTGELFF.

V usage is TRBV5-5 and J usage is TRBJ1-1; D gene uncertain. The V gene lost 4 bases and the J gene lost 6 bases, with 16 bases spanning the gap. CDR1 and CDR2 from the germline V gene are SGHKS and YYEKEE (reference sequence). The CDR3 runs to 14 residues. CDR3 in DNA: TGTGCCAGCAGCACCGAACCACAGCTCGCTGAAGCTTTCTTT. The encoded protein is CASSTEPQLAEAFF.

This clonotype was recorded a few times. V and J are TRBV18 and TRBJ2-5, with 7 bases that match TRBD1. The V and J ends lost 0 bases and 5 bases, in that order; junction bases with no gene match: 3. This CDR3 is 14 amino acids long. The germline gives CDR1 KGHSH, CDR2 LQKENI. The CDR3 nucleotides are TGTGCCAGCTCACCACCTGCAGGGGGTGAGACCCAGTACTTC. This gives the protein CASSPPAGGETQYF.

Only a few counts were recorded for this clonotype. This chain links TRBV5-1 with TRBJ1-2; no definite D call. Per germline, CDR1 SGHRS and CDR2 YFSETQ. V lost 0 bases and J 8 bases, leaving 14 bases between the germline ends. The CDR3 sequence is 14 residues long. CDR3 loop: CASSLDLPPGGYTF. In nucleotides, the CDR3 is TGCGCCAGCAGCTTGGATCTCCCCCCGGGGGGCTACACCTTC.

This chain uses TRBV6-2 or TRBV6-3 with TRBJ2-3; D remains ambiguous. The V end lost 5 bases, the J end lost 2 bases, and 5 bases lay between the germline ends. The CDR3 contains 12 residues. Per the germline V gene, CDR1 is MNHEY and CDR2 is SVGEGT. The CDR3 DNA reads as TGTGCCAGCAGTGGGGACACAGATACGCAGTATTTT. Protein: CASSGDTDTQYF.

V is TRBV19 and J is TRBJ2-7; D unresolved. The germline CDR1 and CDR2 sequences are LNHDA and SQIVND (reference sequence). Trimming pared 5 bases from V and 2 bases from J, leaving 19 bases between. The CDR3 length is 16 residues. The CDR3 DNA follows: TGTGCCAGTAGTCCCAACGCCCAGCCGGGCGCCTACGAGCAGTACTTC. Protein product: CASSPNAQPGAYEQYF.

J is TRBJ2-5 and V is TRBV12-3 or TRBV12-4; weak D call: TRBD1 (7 bases). The CDR3 is 14 amino acids. Between the trimmed V and J ends, which lost 5 bases and 5 bases, there was a span of 15 bases. In nucleotides, the CDR3 is TGTGCCAGCAGTCCCTCAGGGGGGTTGGAGACCCAGTACTTC. Protein product: CASSPSGGLETQYF.

This clonotype was counted a few times. This chain joins TRBV5-1 and TRBJ2-3, with D maybe TRBD1 (7 bases). The CDR3 length is 14 residues. Germline loops: CDR1 SGHRS, CDR2 YFSETQ. Trimming pared 6 bases from V and 6 bases from J, leaving 17 bases between. The CDR3 protein is CASTTGALADTQYF. The CDR3 DNA is TGCGCCAGCACAACAGGGGCCCTAGCGGATACGCAGTATTTT.

The chain employs TRBV12-3 or TRBV12-4 and TRBJ1-2, with D perhaps matching TRBD1 (5 bases). This CDR3 spans 16 amino acids. Trimming pared 6 bases from V and 4 bases from J, leaving 21 bases between. CDR3 sequence reads: CASRQLGSGPGYGYTF. The CDR3 DNA is TGTGCCAGCAGGCAATTAGGCTCAGGGCCGGGCTATGGCTACACCTTC.

The CDR3 region is CASSLRTGDTEAFF. The CDR3 DNA reads as TGTGCCAGCAGCTTAAGGACAGGGGATACTGAAGCTTTCTTT. V gene TRBV7-6 combines with J gene TRBJ1-1, with 9 bases matching TRBD1. Germline-derived CDR1 and CDR2 are SGHVS and FNYEAQ. Trimming cost V 2 bases and J 5 bases; bases outside gene matches: 3. The CDR3 extends over 14 amino acids.

This clonotype has more than one count but fewer than ten. This rearrangement joins TRBV6-5 to TRBJ2-7; D might be TRBD2 (5 bases). There are 17 residues in the CDR3. Between the trimmed V and J ends, which lost 5 bases and 0 bases, there was a span of 20 bases. Germline V lookup: CDR1 MNHEY, CDR2 SVGAGI. In DNA form, the CDR3 reads TGTGCCAGCAGTCCTAACCCTAGCTCGTACAGCTCCTACGAGCAGTACTTC. It encodes CASSPNPSSYSSYEQYF.

By share, this clonotype counts as medium-sized. This chain joins TRBV19 and TRBJ2-3; 9 positions match TRBD1. The CDR3 extends over 14 amino acids. V trimming: 4 bases; J trimming: 4 bases; junction bases outside the gene matches: 3. Germline values: CDR1 LNHDA, CDR2 SQIVND (reference sequence). The CDR3 region has the DNA TGTGCCAGTAGTAAGGGACAGGGCGCAGATACGCAGTATTTT. Protein: CASSKGQGADTQYF.

This clonotype came up a few times. The gene calls are TRBV6-5 and TRBJ2-7; D not resolved. The length of the CDR3 is 15 residues. Germline CDR1 is MNHEY and CDR2 is SVGAGI. V was pared by 0 bases and J by 3 bases, with 12 bases between. CDR3 in amino acids: CASSYSYAANYEQYF. CDR3 in DNA: TGTGCCAGCAGTTACTCGTACGCGGCAAACTACGAGCAGTACTTC.

The chain carries TRBV29-1 and TRBJ1-2; D might be TRBD1 (6 bases). Germline V gene lookup returns CDR1 SQVTM and CDR2 ANQGSEA. Trimming took off 7 bases at V and 6 bases at J, with 15 bases between the two ends. The length of the CDR3 is 12 residues. Here the CDR3 reads CSDARGADGYTF. Written as DNA, the CDR3 is TGCAGCGACGCTCGGGGGGCAGATGGCTACACCTTC. Looking up the rest from reference TRBV29-1 and TRBJ1-2 gives the full variable domain: SAVISQKPSRDICQRGTSLTIQCQVDSQVTMMFWYRQQPGQSLTLIATANQGSEATYESGFVIDKFPISRPNLTFSTLTVSNMSPEDSSIYLCSDARGADGYTFGSGTRLTVV.